Presented here are 10 T cell receptor beta chains from one specimen sequenced in a study of T cell responses to AZD1222 COVID-19 vaccine. The table came from immunoSEQ multiplex PCR; TCRdb's copy has only in-frame clones and leaves some out. The table has more than 85,000 clones, around 82% seen once. Sequencing was performed on peripheral blood, taken on day 0 of AZD1222 vaccination. The origin of the receptors is an adult in good health.

The genes are TRBV28 and TRBJ1-1; 9 bases are a match to TRBD1. Trimming took 5 bases from V and 9 from J; bases not matched to a gene: 7. Germline CDR1 and CDR2: MDHEN and SYDVKM. The CDR3 loop spans 13 amino acids. The CDR3 coding sequence is TGTGCCAGCAGTCCGGGGGGGACAGGGAAAGCTTTCTTT. Amino acids: CASSPGGTGKAFF.

The V and J genes are TRBV18 and TRBJ2-5; TRBD1 is a possible D gene (6 bases). CDR1 is KGHSH, CDR2 LQKENI, per germline. CDR3 length: 14 amino acids. The germline V and J ends were trimmed by 2 bases and 9 bases, with 16 bases remaining between them. The CDR3 reads CASSPKQPEGAQYF. The CDR3 coding sequence is TGTGCCAGCTCACCAAAACAGCCTGAGGGGGCCCAGTACTTC.

The chain carries TRBV21-1 and TRBJ1-5. TRBV21-1 is a known pseudogene. This CDR3 has 13 amino acids. The CDR3: CASSNGEAGPQHF. The CDR3 bases are TGTGCCAGCAGCAATGGCGAGGCGGGGCCCCAGCATTTT.

The V gene is TRBV7-9, the J gene TRBJ1-2, with a tentative D call TRBD1 (6 bases). The CDR3 sequence is 13 residues long. CDR1 is SEHNR, CDR2 FQNEAQ, per germline (reference sequence). The V end lost 1 base, the J end lost 8 bases, and 11 bases lay between the germline ends. The CDR3 spells CASSLEGGTGYTF. The CDR3 DNA reads as TGTGCCAGCAGCTTAGAAGGAGGGACAGGCTACACCTTC.

This chain uses TRBV5-1 with TRBJ2-7; 8 bases line up with TRBD1. V lost 1 base to trimming and J lost 0 bases; unmatched junction nucleotides: 3. CDR3 length: 15 amino acids. Germline assignment: CDR1 SGHRS and CDR2 YFSETQ. In DNA, the CDR3 is TGCGCCAGCAGCTTGTCGGGACAGGACTCCTACGAGCAGTACTTC. The encoded protein is CASSLSGQDSYEQYF.

The rearrangement uses TRBV2 and TRBJ2-3; no clear D gene. V shed 8 bases and J shed 5 bases, with 5 bases lying between them. Per germline, CDR1 SNHLY and CDR2 FYNNEI. The CDR3 runs 10 residues. CDR3 sequence: CASGRDTQYF. In nucleotides, the CDR3 is TGTGCCAGCGGGCGAGATACGCAGTATTTT.

The chain joins TRBV28 to TRBJ1-2; D uncertain. The CDR3 has 12 residues. The germline V gene encodes CDR1 MDHEN and CDR2 SYDVKM. The V gene lost 2 bases and the J gene lost 4 bases, with 5 bases spanning the gap. CDR3 sequence (DNA): TGTGCCAGCAGTTTAGCAGGCTATGGCTACACCTTC. Protein sequence: CASSLAGYGYTF.

Only a few counts were recorded for this clone. The J gene is TRBJ2-6, the V gene TRBV6-5; D remains unclear. Germline V gene data show CDR1 as MNHEY and CDR2 as SVGAGI. The CDR3 sequence is 14 residues long. The V end was cut by 4 bases, the J end by 1 base, with 5 bases between. The CDR3 DNA sequence: TGTGCCAGCAGTTTACTTTCTGGGGCCAACGTCCTGACTTTC. It codes for CASSLLSGANVLTF.

Only one count was recorded for this clone. The chain combines TRBV28 with TRBJ2-2, with a possible D match to TRBD1 (6 bases). The CDR3 is 14 amino acids. Trimming took 1 base from V and 6 from J, leaving 9 bases between them. Germline V lookup: CDR1 MDHEN, CDR2 SYDVKM. CDR3 DNA: TGTGCCAGCAGTTTATACAGGGTGTCCGGGGAGCTGTTTTTT. This translates into CASSLYRVSGELFF.

This rearrangement joins TRBV21-1 to TRBJ2-7; the D segment call TRBD1 is taken from the table without a DNA check. TRBV21-1 has pseudogene status. The CDR3 loop spans 12 amino acids. The CDR3 bases are TGTGCCAGCAGCCGGACAGGGGCCGAGCAGTACTTC. This encodes CASSRTGAEQYF.